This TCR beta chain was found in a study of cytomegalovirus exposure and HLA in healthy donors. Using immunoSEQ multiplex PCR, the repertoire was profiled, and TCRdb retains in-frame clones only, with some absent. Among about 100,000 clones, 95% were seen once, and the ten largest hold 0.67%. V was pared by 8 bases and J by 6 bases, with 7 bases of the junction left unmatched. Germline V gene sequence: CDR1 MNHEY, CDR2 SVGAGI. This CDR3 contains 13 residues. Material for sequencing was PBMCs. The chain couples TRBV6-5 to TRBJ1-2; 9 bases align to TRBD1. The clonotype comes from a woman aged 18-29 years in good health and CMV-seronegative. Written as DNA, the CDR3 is TGTGCCAGCGGAGGGACAGGGTGGAATGGCTACACCTTC. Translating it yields CASGGTGWNGYTF.